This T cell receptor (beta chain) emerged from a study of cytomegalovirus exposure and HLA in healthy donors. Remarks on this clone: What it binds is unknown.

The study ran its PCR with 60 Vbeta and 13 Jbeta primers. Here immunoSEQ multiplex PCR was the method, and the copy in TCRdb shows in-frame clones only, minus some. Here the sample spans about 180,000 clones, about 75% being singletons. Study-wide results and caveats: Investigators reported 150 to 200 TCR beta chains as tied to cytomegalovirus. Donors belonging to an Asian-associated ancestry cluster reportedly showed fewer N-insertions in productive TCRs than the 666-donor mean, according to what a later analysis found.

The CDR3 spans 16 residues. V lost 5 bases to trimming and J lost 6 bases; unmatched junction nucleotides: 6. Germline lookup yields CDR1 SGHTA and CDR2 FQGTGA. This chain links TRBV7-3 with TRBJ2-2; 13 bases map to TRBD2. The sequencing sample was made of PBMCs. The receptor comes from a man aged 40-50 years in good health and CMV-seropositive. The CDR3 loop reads CASSQTSGRAPGELFF. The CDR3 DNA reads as TGTGCCAGCAGCCAAACTAGCGGGAGGGCCCCCGGGGAGCTGTTTTTT.